This T cell receptor (beta chain) was sequenced in a study of cytomegalovirus exposure and HLA in healthy donors. About the study: From HLA-typed donors, an early data release held 70 million to 95 million unique TCRs. Regarding the study as a whole: Researchers counted 164 TCR beta chains as cytomegalovirus-associated.

With 60 Vbeta and 13 Jbeta primers, the PCR was carried out. Libraries were prepared by immunoSEQ multiplex PCR; TCRdb keeps only in-frame clonotypes and omits some of them. Of some 80,000 clones in the sample, around 79% are singletons; the top ten hold approximately 6%. This CDR3 contains 15 residues. Looked up from germline, CDR1 is MNHNS and CDR2 is SASEGT. The ends were cut back, 4 bases at V and 2 bases at J, with 14 bases in the middle. Concerning this clone: Its antigen is still unknown.

The TCR originated in a man aged 18-30 years in good health and CMV-seropositive. The genes are TRBV6-1 and TRBJ1-1, with a weak D call TRBD1 (5 bases). Sequencing was carried out using PBMCs. CDR3 sequence reads: CASSGPGLLNTEAFF. The DNA of the CDR3 is TGTGCCAGCAGTGGGCCGGGACTACTCAACACTGAAGCTTTCTTT.